Below, one T cell receptor beta chain is given with its context. Data came from immunoSEQ multiplex PCR; TCRdb stores just in-frame clones and leaves some out. The sample shows 730,000 or so clones, approximately 75% of them seen only once. This sample is part of a study of shared clonotypes between healthy human individuals. Germline-derived CDR1 and CDR2 are MNHNS and SASEGT. The CDR3 extends over 17 amino acids. The ends lost 2 bases at V and 5 bases at J; junction bases unmatched: 13. V gene TRBV6-1 combines with J gene TRBJ2-7; TRBD2 matches at 9 bases. The receptor's source is a woman in her twenties or thirties in good health. Sequencing was carried out using memory CD4+ T cells sorted from blood. Sample subset: CD45RA-negative fraction. As DNA, the CDR3 is TGTGCCAGCAGTGAATTTGGTAGCGGGAGCTTCGTTGACGAGCAGTACTTC. Translating gives CASSEFGSGSFVDEQYF.